This is a list of T cell receptor beta chains from one sample in a study of OX40 agonist ivuxolimab in advanced cancers. Repertoires were generated with immunoSEQ multiplex PCR, while TCRdb's copy carries only in-frame clones and drops some. There are more than 65,000 clones in the sample; around 85% occur only once, and roughly 0.9% lies in the top ten. The sample consisted of CD4+ or CD8+ T cells sorted from blood, taken in a trial of the OX40 agonist ivuxolimab. The receptors stem from an adult with an advanced solid tumor such as melanoma, head and neck, liver or kidney cancer. The CDR3 runs from the conserved cysteine through the conserved F or W. Fields, in order: D gene, V gene, clone size, J gene, CDR3 DNA, CDR3 protein. D genes are given only for firm matches. Size tells how often a clone was seen (once, few, many) or the class of an expanded clone, and some rows leave it out.

>TRBD1|TRBV5-1|NA|TRBJ1-1
TGCGCCAGCAGTCGGGACAGGTTGAACACTGAAGCTTTCTTT
CASSRDRLNTEAFF
>NA|TRBV5-4|NA|TRBJ1-1
TGTGCCAGCAGCACTGACACTATTGAAGCTTTCTTT
CASSTDTIEAFF
>NA|TRBV30|NA|TRBJ2-1
TGTGCCTGGAGTAAGAGCTACTACAATGAGCAGTTCTTC
CAWSKSYYNEQFF
>NA|TRBV18|NA|TRBJ2-6
TGTGCCAGCTCACCCGACATGGGCCGGGCCAACGTCCTGACTTTC
CASSPDMGRANVLTF
>TRBD1|TRBV6-5|NA|TRBJ2-7
TGTGCCAGCAGTTACGATGACAGGGGCTACGAGCAGTACTTC
CASSYDDRGYEQYF
>NA|TRBV28|NA|TRBJ2-7
TGTGCCAGCAGGAAGGACGGCTACGAGCAGTACTTC
CASRKDGYEQYF
>NA|TRBV2|once|TRBJ1-2
TGTGCCAGCAGCGAGTTGGGGCAGTCCTATGGCTACACCTTC
CASSELGQSYGYTF
>NA|TRBV5-1|NA|TRBJ1-4
TGCGCCAGCAGTTTGGGGGGGCGGGGCCCCAATGAAAAACTGTTTTTT
CASSLGGRGPNEKLFF
>NA|TRBV5-4|NA|TRBJ2-1
TGTGCCAGCAGCGGCGGCGGCATCAGTGAGCAGTTCTTC
CASSGGGISEQFF
>NA|TRBV6-1|NA|TRBJ1-2
TGTGCCACCAAATCCGTCAGGGGCGATGGCTACACCTTC
CATKSVRGDGYTF
>NA|TRBV5-1|few|TRBJ1-6
TGCGCCAGCAAGGGGGGTGGGCAGCGCTCTAATTCACCCCTCCACTTT
CASKGGGQRSNSPLHF
>NA|TRBV11-2|NA|TRBJ1-2
TGTGCCAGCAGCTCACAGGGTGATGGCTACACCTTC
CASSSQGDGYTF
>NA|TRBV5-1|NA|TRBJ1-4
TGCGCCAGCAGCTTGGGTGGCAGCCTCGCAACTAATGAAAAACTGTTTTTT
CASSLGGSLATNEKLFF
>TRBD2|TRBV19|NA|TRBJ2-7
TGTGCCAGTAGTATAGATCGACCGGCTAGCGGCTCCTACGAGCAGTACTTC
CASSIDRPASGSYEQYF
>NA|TRBV28|NA|TRBJ2-7
TGTGCCAGCAGTTTAATACACAGCACCTACGAGCAGTACTTC
CASSLIHSTYEQYF
>NA|TRBV9|NA|TRBJ1-6
TGTGCCAGCAGCCCTTACCACTCTCCCGGGTCTAATTCACCCCTCCACTTT
CASSPYHSPGSNSPLHF
>TRBD1|TRBV5-6|NA|TRBJ1-5
TGTGCCAGCAGCTTGGGGGACAGGGGTGGCAATCAGCCCCAGCATTTT
CASSLGDRGGNQPQHF
>TRBD1|TRBV7-2|NA|TRBJ2-7
TGTGCCAGCAGCCTCGGACAGGGGGCCTACGAGCAGTACTTC
CASSLGQGAYEQYF
>TRBD2|TRBV5-1|NA|TRBJ2-5
TGCGCCAGCAGCCCCCAGACTAGCGGGAGTGGCGAGACCCAGTACTTC
CASSPQTSGSGETQYF
>NA|TRBV5-6|NA|TRBJ2-1
TGTGCCAGCTGCCCGGGGCGCTACAATGAGCAGTTCTTC
CASCPGRYNEQFF
>TRBD1|TRBV7-3|few|TRBJ1-2
TGTGCCAGCAGCTTAACCGGGACAGGGGGCAACTATGGCTACACCTTC
CASSLTGTGGNYGYTF
>TRBD2|TRBV6-5|NA|TRBJ2-7
TGTGCCAGCAGAACGACTAGCGGGGGGACCTACGAGCAGTACTTC
CASRTTSGGTYEQYF
>TRBD1|TRBV10-3|NA|TRBJ1-3
TGTGCCATCAGGGACAGGACCAATATCGCCTCTGGAAACACCATATATTTT
CAIRDRTNIASGNTIYF
>NA|TRBV6-5|NA|TRBJ1-1
TGTGCCAGCAGTTCGATGTGGGGGGAGGTAGCTTTCTTT
CASSSMWGEVAFF
>NA|TRBV9|NA|TRBJ2-3
TGTGCCAGCAGCGCTTTAGGCGGGGGCCCTTATGCAGATACGCAGTATTTT
CASSALGGGPYADTQYF
>TRBD1|TRBV30|NA|TRBJ1-3
TGTGCCTGGAGGGGACAGGCGGTTGGAAACACCATATATTTT
CAWRGQAVGNTIYF
>TRBD2|TRBV5-4|NA|TRBJ2-7
TGTGCCAGCAGCGTAGCGGGAGGACAGTACGAGCAGTACTTT
CASSVAGGQYEQYF
>TRBD1|TRBV6-1|NA|TRBJ1-5
TGTGCCAGCAGTGAAGGGCAGGGGGCGAATCAGCCCCAGCATTTT
CASSEGQGANQPQHF
>NA|TRBV7-2|NA|TRBJ1-1
TGTGCCAGCAGCTTTTTTGGCAGGGCCCACACTGAAGCTTTCTTT
CASSFFGRAHTEAFF
>NA|TRBV4-2|NA|TRBJ1-2
TGTGCCAGCAGCCAAGACAGGGGTGGCTACACCTTC
CASSQDRGGYTF
>NA|TRBV15|few|TRBJ1-2
TGTGCCACCAGCACCCGAGAGGTTAACTATGGCTACACCTTC
CATSTREVNYGYTF
>NA|TRBV5-1|NA|TRBJ2-3
TGCGCCAGCAGTGTGGGGGGGCCGGCAGATACGCAGTATTTT
CASSVGGPADTQYF
>TRBD1|TRBV5-1|NA|TRBJ2-1
TGCGCCAGCAGCCAATGGCCGGGACAGGGAGAGCAGTTCTTC
CASSQWPGQGEQFF
>NA|TRBV28|NA|TRBJ1-1
TGTGCCAGCAGTTTTAGCGGCCCGGTGAACACTGAAGCTTTCTTT
CASSFSGPVNTEAFF
>NA|TRBV5-1|NA|TRBJ2-1
TGCGCCAGCAGCGTGGGGAATGAGCAGTTCTTC
CASSVGNEQFF
>TRBD1|TRBV7-9|NA|TRBJ1-1
TGTGCCAGCAGCTTGGGGACAGGGGACACTGAAGCTTTCTTT
CASSLGTGDTEAFF